This T cell receptor (beta chain) was captured in a study of technical replicates of blood from a handful of donors. Repertoires were generated with immunoSEQ multiplex PCR, while TCRdb's copy carries only in-frame clones and drops some. The table records about 88,000 clones, 85% to 95% of them present only once. With respect to this clone: Lacking the conserved final phenylalanine or tryptophan, this CDR3 likely reflects a read error. No DNA is shown, since the ends of the CDR3 on it are uncertain; the CDR3 is the one TCRdb lists.

The CDR3 is 8 amino acids in total, end residues counted. CDR1 and CDR2 (germline): SGHRS, YFSETQ. The chain employs TRBV5-1 and TRBJ1-6. The source material was T cells isolated from PBMCs. The clonotype was recovered from a human donor in good health. The CDR3 reads CASSFVSL.